The 10 T cell receptor beta chains listed next were all sequenced from one sample in a study of persistence of HIV-infected CD4 T cells. Lysates of CMV-infected fibroblasts at around 9.1 ug/mL stimulated these cells. CD40L/CD69 double-negative CD45RO-high memory CD4+ T cells were collected. The libraries were made with immunoSEQ version 4 in survey mode. Sequencing used immunoSEQ multiplex PCR; TCRdb keeps in-frame clones, though not all of them. The sample yields over 25,000 clones, approximately 85% seen once. Antigens of these TCRs are unknown. This sample comprised CD4+ T cells sorted from PBMCs after approximately 19-hour stimulation, obtained from a patient who received antiretroviral therapy. The source is an adult man with HIV who was CMV-seropositive.

There are a few counts of this clone. CDR3 in DNA: TGTGCCAGCAGCTTGGCAGGGATGACCTACGAGCAGTACTTC. Its protein product is CASSLAGMTYEQYF. The V and J genes are TRBV5-8 and TRBJ2-7; weak D call: TRBD1 (5 bases). V was trimmed by 0 bases and J by 2 bases, leaving 9 bases between them. The CDR3 runs to 14 residues. CDR1 is SGHTS, CDR2 YDEGEE, per germline. The whole variable domain, filled in from reference TRBV5-8 and TRBJ2-7, reads EAGVTQSPTHLIKTRGQQATLRCSPISGHTSVYWYQQALGLGLQFLLWYDEGEERNRGNFPPRFSGRQFPNYSSELNVNALELEDSALYLCASSLAGMTYEQYFGPGTRLTVT.

This chain joins TRBV4-3 and TRBJ1-1; D unresolved. The V gene lost 6 bases and the J gene lost 0 bases, with 8 bases spanning the gap. CDR1 is LGHNA and CDR2 is YSLEER in the germline V gene. The length of the CDR3 is 13 residues. CDR3 amino acids: CASSSLLNTEAFF. As DNA, the CDR3 is TGCGCCAGCAGTTCTCTCTTGAACACTGAAGCTTTCTTT.

This chain connects TRBV7-4 to TRBJ1-5; 9 positions agree with TRBD1. J lost 2 bases, V lost 5 bases, and 10 bases had no gene match. Germline V gene sequence: CDR1 SGHVT, CDR2 SQSDAQ. The CDR3 covers 17 residues. The CDR3 loop is CASSPAGTGNRNQPQHF. The CDR3 nucleotides read TGTGCCAGCAGCCCCGCCGGGACAGGGAACCGCAATCAGCCCCAGCATTTT.

The chain recombines TRBV4-1 with TRBJ1-4; D unclear. The germline V and J ends were trimmed by 1 base and 4 bases, with 10 bases remaining between them. This CDR3 contains 15 residues. Germline loops: CDR1 MGHRA, CDR2 YSYEKL. In DNA, the CDR3 is TGCGCCAGCAGCCAAGTCCCTACAGTTAATGAAAAACTGTTTTTT. Its protein product is CASSQVPTVNEKLFF.

This clone was seen more than once but under ten times. The CDR3 is CASSLGQGPNEKLFF. The CDR3 nucleotides read TGTGCCAGCAGCTTGGGACAGGGTCCTAATGAAAAACTGTTTTTT. This sequence joins TRBV7-2 and TRBJ1-4, with 9 bases aligning to TRBD1. The CDR3 spans 15 residues. The J segment lost 3 bases and the V segment lost 3 bases, leaving 2 bases of the junction unmatched. CDR1 and CDR2 (germline): SGHTA, FQGNSA.

J is TRBJ1-6 and V is TRBV6-5, with 7 bases that match TRBD1. Germline V lookup: CDR1 MNHEY, CDR2 SVGAGI. The CDR3 totals 15 residues. With V trimmed by 0 bases and J by 6 bases, 2 bases remained unmatched. CDR3 in DNA: TGTGCCAGCAGTTACTCACAGGGGAGTAATTCACCCCTCCACTTT. It translates to CASSYSQGSNSPLHF.

This chain connects TRBV18 to TRBJ1-1; 8 nucleotides agree with TRBD1. Per the germline V gene, CDR1 is KGHSH and CDR2 is LQKENI. With 3 bases clipped from V and 4 bases from J, the junction kept 4 bases outside the gene matches. The CDR3 sequence is 14 residues long. This CDR3 reads CASSPQGAGTEAFF. CDR3 coding DNA: TGTGCCAGCTCACCGCAGGGGGCCGGCACTGAAGCTTTCTTT.

The chain carries TRBV29-1 and TRBJ1-2; the match to TRBD1 covers 8 bases. CDR3 length: 13 residues. Per the germline V gene, CDR1 is SQVTM and CDR2 is ANQGSEA. V dropped 6 bases and J dropped 4; count of bases not matched to a gene: 7. The CDR3 sequence is CSVSGTGSYGYTF. In DNA, the CDR3 is TGCAGCGTCTCTGGGACAGGATCCTATGGCTACACCTTC.

The chain carries TRBV2 and TRBJ2-2; D unresolved. The CDR3 is 13 amino acids. In germline, CDR1 is SNHLY, CDR2 FYNNEI. Between the trimmed V and J ends, which lost 7 bases and 0 bases, there was a span of 6 bases. The CDR3 region is CASTLANTGELFF. The DNA of the CDR3 is TGTGCCAGCACTCTCGCGAACACCGGGGAGCTGTTTTTT.

The chain carries TRBV18 and TRBJ2-3; maybe TRBD2 (5 bases). V dropped 2 bases and J dropped 6 bases, with 12 bases sitting between them. The CDR3 has 14 amino acids. Germline CDR1 is KGHSH and CDR2 is LQKENI. Here the CDR3 reads CASSPRVREDTQYF. The CDR3, as DNA: TGTGCCAGCTCACCAAGGGTTAGGGAGGATACGCAGTATTTT.